This entry lists 17 T cell receptor beta chains sequenced from one sample in a study of identical twins. Via MiXCR, TCRdb re-called the 5' RACE reads, giving one row per CDR3 protein. Among hundreds of thousands of distinct CDR3 sequences listed, 15% to 20% were seen once. These same data were also listed under a study on T cells expressing NK-cell markers.

The specimen sequenced was PBMCs. The receptors were sampled from a woman aged 18-35 years in good health.

This clonotype was seen many times. The V and J genes are TRBV12-3 or TRBV12-4 and TRBJ1-2; TRBD1 is a possible D gene (5 bases). Trimming left V 3 bases short and J 6 bases short, with 5 bases between. This CDR3 is 11 amino acids long. The CDR3 DNA follows: TGTGCCAGCAGTTTGGGGGATGGCTACACCTTC. It codes for CASSLGDGYTF.

In this sample, this clonotype turned up a few times. The chain links TRBV3-1 to TRBJ2-1; D gene uncertain. From germline, CDR1 is LGHDT and CDR2 YNNKEL (reference sequence). This CDR3 spans 13 amino acids. The ends were cut back, 0 bases at V and 9 bases at J, with 9 bases in the middle. The CDR3 DNA reads as TGTGCCAGCAGCCAAGATAGTTATAGTGAGCAGTTCTTC. It translates to CASSQDSYSEQFF.

This clonotype was observed a few times. The rearrangement uses TRBV6-1 and TRBJ1-2; D possibly corresponds to TRBD1 (6 bases). The CDR3 extends over 14 amino acids. Trimming cost V 7 bases and J 8 bases, with 20 bases left between them. CDR1 is MNHNS, CDR2 SASEGT, per germline. This CDR3 is CASNPVGGQSGYTF. In DNA, the CDR3 is TGTGCCAGCAACCCCGTAGGGGGACAAAGCGGCTACACCTTC.

The sample holds a few counts of this clonotype. This chain joins TRBV20-1 and TRBJ1-1, with a tentative D call TRBD1 (6 bases). CDR1 and CDR2 (germline): DFQATT, SNEGSKA (reference sequence). The CDR3 length is 16 residues. The V end was cut by 2 bases, the J end by 0 bases, with 16 bases between. The CDR3 here is CSARSGGLLLNTEAFF. The CDR3 nucleotides read TGCAGTGCTAGAAGCGGGGGCCTACTATTGAACACTGAAGCTTTCTTT.

V and J are TRBV5-5 and TRBJ2-3, with 7 bases lining up with TRBD2. CDR1 SGHKS and CDR2 YYEKEE come from the germline V gene (reference sequence). The CDR3 consists of 17 residues. Unmatched junction bases numbered 18, after V lost 4 bases and J lost 7 bases. CDR3 nucleotides: TGTGCCAGCAGCCCCGGCGGTGGTTTGGGGAGGGGACATACGCAGTATTTT. Its protein is CASSPGGGLGRGHTQYF.

This clonotype was detected many times. The gene calls are TRBV12-3 or TRBV12-4 and TRBJ2-5; 13 bases line up with TRBD2. CDR3 length equals 15 residues. J gave up 5 bases and V 5 bases, and 5 bases lay outside the gene matches. The CDR3 is CASSGRTSGSETQYF. The CDR3 DNA follows: TGTGCCAGCAGTGGACGGACTAGCGGGAGTGAGACCCAGTACTTC.

In this sample, this clonotype turned up many times. The J gene is TRBJ1-3, the V gene TRBV12-3 or TRBV12-4; D not certain. CDR3 length: 13 amino acids. The ends were cut back, 3 bases at V and 8 bases at J, with 11 bases in the middle. CDR3 protein: CASSFAPEDTIYF. DNA for the CDR3: TGTGCCAGCAGTTTTGCTCCCGAGGACACCATATATTTT.

The V call is TRBV7-2, the J call TRBJ2-3, with D perhaps TRBD2 (5 bases). V gave up 10 bases and J gave up 2 bases, with 16 bases separating them. This CDR3 has 14 amino acids. CDR1 SGHTA and CDR2 FQGNSA come from the germline V gene. The DNA of the CDR3 is TGTGCCACCGTCCGGGATCATAACACAGATACGCAGTATTTT. Encoded protein: CATVRDHNTDTQYF.

This clonotype was counted only a few times. The chain uses TRBV6-2 or TRBV6-3 and TRBJ2-1; D remains unclear. The length of the CDR3 is 11 residues. Trimming shortened V by 7 bases and J by 10 bases, and 11 bases separated the two germline ends. Germline assignment: CDR1 MNHEY and CDR2 SVGEGT. This CDR3 reads CASKTFLEQFF. The CDR3 DNA follows: TGTGCCAGCAAAACTTTTTTAGAGCAGTTCTTC.

The table lists this clonotype with a few counts. V and J are TRBV11-1 and TRBJ1-1; D is perhaps TRBD1 (6 bases). The CDR3 consists of 14 residues. Looked up from germline, CDR1 is SGHAT and CDR2 is FQDESV (reference sequence). Trimming shortened V by 6 bases and J by 6 bases, and 17 bases separated the two germline ends. In DNA form, the CDR3 reads TGTGCCAGCAGTCGGGACATAGTGAGAGCTGAAGCTTTCTTT. Its protein is CASSRDIVRAEAFF.

The J gene is TRBJ1-5, the V gene TRBV5-1, with TRBD1 as a possible D gene (5 bases). Trimming removed 4 bases from V and 4 bases from J, with 15 bases in between. The CDR3 loop spans 15 amino acids. CDR1 is SGHRS, CDR2 YFSETQ, per germline. The CDR3 spells CASSPAGTLNQPQHF. In DNA form, the CDR3 reads TGCGCCAGCAGCCCGGCCGGGACCTTAAATCAGCCCCAGCATTTT. The complete variable domain, with remaining parts taken from reference TRBV5-1 and TRBJ1-5, reads KAGVTQTPRYLIKTRGQQVTLSCSPISGHRSVSWYQQTPGQGLQFLFEYFSETQRNKGNFPGRFSGRQFSNSRSEMNVSTLELGDSALYLCASSPAGTLNQPQHFGDGTRLSIL.

CDR3 sequence reads: CASSYWTGNTEAFF. CDR3 in DNA: TGTGCCAGCAGTTACTGGACAGGGAACACTGAAGCTTTCTTT. V and J are TRBV6-5 and TRBJ1-1; 7 bases are shared with TRBD1. The length of the CDR3 is 14 residues. Germline assignment: CDR1 MNHEY and CDR2 SVGAGI. V shed 1 base, J shed 1 base, and the junction held 0 bases outside the gene matches.

The chain is built from TRBV7-2 and TRBJ2-7; weak D call: TRBD1 (5 bases). This CDR3 comprises 12 residues. The V gene lost 4 bases and the J gene lost 4 bases, with 8 bases spanning the gap. Per germline, CDR1 SGHTA and CDR2 FQGNSA. This CDR3 is CASSWTNYEQYF. Written as DNA, the CDR3 is TGTGCCAGCAGCTGGACAAATTACGAGCAGTACTTC.

This clonotype was observed many times. This chain links TRBV7-2 with TRBJ1-5, with TRBD1 as a possible D gene (6 bases). The CDR3 consists of 13 residues. V was clipped by 2 bases and J by 9 bases, with 11 bases between them. Germline V CDR1 and CDR2: SGHTA, FQGNSA. CDR3: CASSLKGVGPQHF. In DNA form, the CDR3 reads TGTGCCAGCAGCTTAAAGGGGGTAGGGCCCCAGCATTTT.

This clonotype was picked up one time. The V gene is TRBV25-1, the J gene TRBJ2-3; 14 positions agree with TRBD2. After removal of 7 bases from V and 5 bases from J, the junction contained 5 bases not matched to a gene. This CDR3 has 15 amino acids. Germline CDR1 MGHDK, CDR2 SYGVNS. This CDR3 reads CASTGTSGGIDTQYF. DNA for the CDR3: TGTGCCAGCACAGGGACTAGCGGGGGCATAGATACGCAGTATTTT.

The chain is built from TRBV5-1 and TRBJ1-1; TRBD1 aligns across 8 bases. Germline V gives CDR1 SGHRS, CDR2 YFSETQ. Unmatched junction bases numbered 6, after V lost 3 bases and J lost 5 bases. The CDR3 has 14 residues. DNA for the CDR3: TGCGCCAGCAGCTCAGGACAGGGAGAGACTGAAGCTTTCTTT. Residues: CASSSGQGETEAFF.

This clonotype was observed at least ten times. This sequence joins TRBV6-1 and TRBJ2-7, with a tentative D call TRBD2 (5 bases). CDR1 is MNHNS and CDR2 is SASEGT in the germline V gene. V was shortened by 6 bases and J by 6 bases, with 24 bases between the two germline ends. The CDR3 runs 16 residues. CDR3 sequence reads: CASSGQFRRSMTEQYF. CDR3 DNA: TGTGCCAGCAGCGGCCAATTCAGGAGGTCGATGACCGAGCAGTACTTC.